A single sample is the source of the 27 T cell receptor beta chains below, sequenced in a study of CD8 T cells in ankylosing spondylitis. Via MiXCR, TCRdb re-called the 5' RACE reads, giving one row per CDR3 protein. The sample includes fewer than 150,000 distinct CDR3 sequences, 5.5% to 7.5% of them seen just once. The specimen sequenced was blood, either unsorted or a sorted T cell fraction (not recorded which). These receptors were obtained from a female donor with ankylosing spondylitis or in good health (not recorded which).

In the case of this clonotype: The conserved closing phenylalanine or tryptophan is absent in this CDR3, likely reflecting a read error. CDR3 sequence: CASSLDRRLGYEQYL. CDR3 DNA: TGTGCCAGCAGCTTAGACAGGCGACTCGGTTACGAGCAGTACCTC. The chain carries TRBV7-2 and TRBJ2-7; tentative D call: TRBD1 (5 bases). The germline V gene encodes CDR1 SGHTA and CDR2 FQGNSA. V lost 1 base, J lost 4 bases, and 14 bases lay in between. This CDR3 contains 15 residues.

The chain carries TRBV5-6 and TRBJ2-2, with TRBD2 matching over 12 bases. Germline CDR1 reads SGHDT; CDR2 reads YYEEEE. This CDR3 comprises 18 residues. The trim removed 1 base at V and 3 bases at J, leaving 7 bases unmatched. The chain's CDR3 is CASSLTSGGPIDTGELFF. The CDR3 region has the DNA TGTGCCAGCAGCTTGACTAGCGGGGGGCCGATTGACACCGGGGAGCTGTTTTTT.

This clonotype was recorded a few times. This CDR3 is CASSPRDAISNTEAFF. The CDR3 DNA reads as TGTGCCAGCTCCCCTCGGGACGCTATTTCGAACACTGAAGCTTTCTTT. The rearrangement uses TRBV18 and TRBJ1-1, with a possible D match to TRBD1 (5 bases). V was cut by 6 bases and J by 1 base, with 18 bases left in between. Germline V gene sequence: CDR1 KGHSH, CDR2 LQKENI. The CDR3 covers 16 residues.

Ten or more counts support this clonotype. This chain joins TRBV6-5 and TRBJ1-1; possible D gene TRBD1, 6 bases. Germline CDR1 is MNHEY and CDR2 is SVGAGI. CDR3 size: 14 residues. V was clipped by 2 bases and J by 6 bases, with 13 bases between them. This CDR3 is CASSYGGAPAEAFF. The CDR3 nucleotides read TGTGCCAGCAGTTACGGGGGGGCGCCCGCTGAAGCTTTCTTT.

This clonotype was detected ten times or more. The chain employs TRBV3-1 and TRBJ2-3; D possibly uses TRBD1 or TRBD2 (5 bases each). Per the germline V gene, CDR1 is LGHDT and CDR2 is YNNKEL (reference sequence). The V gene lost 3 bases and the J gene lost 2 bases, with 18 bases spanning the gap. CDR3 length: 17 amino acids. CDR3: CASSHPPGASFTDTQYF. DNA for the CDR3: TGTGCCAGCAGCCACCCCCCCGGGGCTTCTTTCACAGATACGCAGTATTTT.

This clonotype was seen many times. This rearrangement joins TRBV4-2 to TRBJ2-2; D not resolved. There are 13 residues in the CDR3. The ends were cut back, 4 bases at V and 5 bases at J, with 8 bases in the middle. Germline CDR1 and CDR2: LGHNA and YNFKEQ. The CDR3 sequence: CASSRLVTGELFF. CDR3 coding DNA: TGTGCCAGCAGCCGCCTGGTGACCGGGGAGCTGTTTTTT.

This clonotype was picked up many times. The rearrangement joins TRBV5-1 to TRBJ2-6; D unresolved. In germline, CDR1 is SGHRS, CDR2 YFSETQ. The CDR3 has 14 residues. V lost 7 bases to trimming and J lost 2 bases, with 10 bases between them. The CDR3, as DNA: TGCGCCAGCTCCCTGGGTGCTGGGGCCAACGTCCTGACTTTC. Protein sequence: CASSLGAGANVLTF.

In this sample, this clonotype turned up many times. The chain has TRBV20-1 and TRBJ1-6; D is perhaps TRBD1 (5 bases). The V and J ends lost 2 bases and 1 base respectively, with 12 bases between them. CDR3 length: 16 residues. CDR1 and CDR2 (germline): DFQATT, SNEGSKA (reference sequence). The CDR3 is CSARLAGRSYNSPLHF. The CDR3 DNA follows: TGCAGTGCTAGATTGGCAGGGAGGTCCTATAATTCACCCCTCCACTTT.

This clonotype was counted many times. This sequence joins TRBV14 and TRBJ1-5; 11 bases are shared with TRBD1. The CDR3 spans 19 residues. Germline V gene sequence: CDR1 SGHDN, CDR2 FVKESK. J lost 0 bases, V lost 4 bases, and 11 bases had no gene match. This CDR3 is CASSLNSRDRGNSNQPQHF. In DNA form, the CDR3 reads TGTGCCAGCAGCCTCAACTCCCGGGACAGGGGGAATAGCAATCAGCCCCAGCATTTT. The full variable domain, in which reference TRBV14 and TRBJ1-5 provide the parts outside the CDR3, is EAGVTQFPSHSVIEKGQTVTLRCDPISGHDNLYWYRRVMGKEIKFLLHFVKESKQDESGMPNNRFLAERTGGTYSTLKVQPAELEDSGVYFCASSLNSRDRGNSNQPQHFGDGTRLSIL.

This clonotype has ten or more counts. The chain uses TRBV5-1 and TRBJ1-2; TRBD1 is a possible D gene (5 bases). V shed 0 bases and J shed 7 bases, with 13 bases lying between them. CDR3 length: 14 amino acids. Looked up from germline, CDR1 is SGHRS and CDR2 is YFSETQ. The CDR3: CASSLVSGSGGYTF. Here the CDR3 DNA reads TGCGCCAGCAGCTTGGTTTCAGGGAGCGGTGGCTACACCTTC.

In this sample, this clonotype turned up many times. This chain links TRBV5-1 with TRBJ2-7; D is perhaps TRBD1 (6 bases). This CDR3 comprises 13 residues. Germline lookup yields CDR1 SGHRS and CDR2 YFSETQ. V was clipped by 7 bases and J by 0 bases, with 11 bases between them. CDR3 amino acids: CASATGSSYEQYF. For the CDR3, the DNA is TGCGCCAGCGCTACAGGGAGCTCCTACGAGCAGTACTTC.

The V gene is TRBV18, the J gene TRBJ1-1; D is unresolved. Germline V lookup: CDR1 KGHSH, CDR2 LQKENI. Trimming shortened V by 2 bases and J by 8 bases, and 9 bases separated the two germline ends. This CDR3 has 12 amino acids. The CDR3 loop reads CASSPERVEAFF. The CDR3 DNA is TGTGCCAGCTCACCAGAAAGAGTCGAAGCTTTCTTT.

This clonotype was picked up many times. The chain joins TRBV29-1 to TRBJ2-5, with a possible D match to TRBD1 (5 bases). V was shortened by 3 bases and J by 2 bases, with 10 bases between the two germline ends. CDR1 is SQVTM and CDR2 is ANQGSEA in the germline V gene. The CDR3 loop spans 13 amino acids. The CDR3, as DNA: TGCAGCGTTGAGGGGCAGGTACAAGAGACCCAGTACTTC. The encoded protein is CSVEGQVQETQYF.

This clonotype has at least ten counts. The chain combines TRBV2 with TRBJ2-7, with D possibly being TRBD1 (6 bases). Trimming removed 7 bases from V and 0 bases from J, with 13 bases in between. The V gene's germline CDR1 is SNHLY and CDR2 FYNNEI. This CDR3 comprises 14 residues. This CDR3 reads CASTSTGLSYEQYF. CDR3 coding DNA: TGTGCCAGCACTTCGACAGGACTCTCCTACGAGCAGTACTTC.

This clonotype was counted at least ten times. The genes are TRBV7-2 and TRBJ2-5; weak D call: TRBD2 (7 bases). From germline, CDR1 is SGHTA and CDR2 FQGNSA. The CDR3 contains 13 residues. V was cut by 4 bases and J by 5 bases, with 11 bases left in between. CDR3 in amino acids: CASSSGGRETQYF. The CDR3 region has the DNA TGTGCCAGCAGCTCGGGGGGCCGGGAGACCCAGTACTTC.

This clonotype showed up many times. The chain employs TRBV3-1 and TRBJ2-7; TRBD1 matches at 8 bases. Trimming took 4 bases from V and 4 from J; bases not matched to a gene: 6. In germline, CDR1 is LGHDT, CDR2 YNNKEL (reference sequence). The CDR3 spans 14 residues. This chain's CDR3 is CASSPRGRVYEQYF. The CDR3 coding sequence is TGTGCCAGCAGCCCCAGGGGGCGCGTATACGAGCAGTACTTC.

In this sample, this clonotype turned up many times. The chain employs TRBV15 and TRBJ1-1; the D is unclear. This CDR3 is 13 amino acids long. Deletions cut 0 bases from V and 4 bases from J, with 6 bases between. Germline-derived CDR1 and CDR2 are LNHNV and YYDKDF (reference sequence). For the CDR3, the DNA is TGTGCCACCAGCAGAGATCCCGGCACTGAAGCTTTCTTT. This codes for CATSRDPGTEAFF.

This clonotype was seen at least ten times. The chain links TRBV12-3 or TRBV12-4 to TRBJ2-7; 12 nucleotides align to TRBD2. The CDR3 has 15 residues. With V trimmed by 4 bases and J by 3 bases, 4 bases remained unmatched. CDR3 bases: TGTGCCAGCAGTTCACTAGCGGGGGGTCACTACGAGCAGTACTTC. Translation: CASSSLAGGHYEQYF.

In its sample, this clonotype was seen many times. This chain links TRBV5-1 with TRBJ2-3; 10 positions agree with TRBD2. Germline loops: CDR1 SGHRS, CDR2 YFSETQ. The CDR3 is 14 amino acids. V lost 4 bases, J lost 5 bases, and 4 bases stayed unmatched. This chain's CDR3 is CASSPIAGGDTQYF. DNA for the CDR3: TGCGCCAGCAGCCCTATAGCGGGGGGAGATACGCAGTATTTT.

This clonotype was seen many times. The chain links TRBV4-1 to TRBJ2-3, with TRBD2 matching 10 bases. V shed 0 bases, J shed 5 bases, and the junction held 17 bases outside the gene matches. The length of the CDR3 is 20 residues. Germline V gene lookup returns CDR1 MGHRA and CDR2 YSYEKL. The CDR3 nucleotides are TGCGCCAGCAGCCAAGATACACTAGCGGGGTTGGGTAGCACAGTAGATACGCAGTATTTT. Translation gives CASSQDTLAGLGSTVDTQYF.

The CDR3 sequence: CASRSRGASGNEAFF. The CDR3, as DNA: TGTGCCAGCAGATCCAGGGGCGCATCGGGGAATGAAGCTTTCTTT. The chain uses TRBV7-9 and TRBJ1-1, with D possibly being TRBD1 (6 bases). CDR1 SEHNR and CDR2 FQNEAQ come from the germline V gene (reference sequence). Deletions cut 6 bases from V and 7 bases from J, with 21 bases between. This CDR3 contains 15 residues.

In its sample, this clonotype was seen many times. This chain links TRBV5-1 with TRBJ2-7; 7 positions match TRBD1. The germline V gene encodes CDR1 SGHRS and CDR2 YFSETQ. CDR3 size: 14 residues. Trimming removed 4 bases from V and 7 bases from J; junction bases left unmatched: 11. Here the CDR3 DNA reads TGCGCCAGCAGCCGACAAGGGGGCTCTACGGAGCAGTACTTC. Translation: CASSRQGGSTEQYF.

This clonotype was recorded at least ten times. The chain uses TRBV18 and TRBJ1-3; weak D call: TRBD1 (6 bases). Germline assignment: CDR1 KGHSH and CDR2 LQKENI. CDR3 length: 17 residues. Trimming took off 6 bases at V and 0 bases at J, with 18 bases between the two ends. The CDR3, as DNA: TGTGCCAGCTCCTCCCGGGACACCGCACTCTCTGGAAACACCATATATTTT. It yields the protein CASSSRDTALSGNTIYF.

At least ten counts were recorded for this clonotype. The V gene is TRBV6-5, the J gene TRBJ1-2; D is possibly TRBD1 (6 bases). The CDR3 is made up of 14 amino acids. The V gene lost 0 bases and the J gene lost 8 bases, with 13 bases spanning the gap. Germline CDR1 MNHEY, CDR2 SVGAGI. CDR3 bases: TGTGCCAGCAGTTACTCTGGGGGGCCGGCGGGCTACACCTTC. Translating gives CASSYSGGPAGYTF.

This clonotype was observed many times. V gene TRBV10-3 combines with J gene TRBJ2-3; 13 bases match TRBD2. Germline CDR1 reads ENHRY; CDR2 reads SYGVKD. This CDR3 spans 15 amino acids. V was clipped by 6 bases and J by 3 bases; unmatched bases: 3. CDR3 bases: TGTGCCATCAGGACGGGACTAGCGGGGACAGATACGCAGTATTTT. Amino acids: CAIRTGLAGTDTQYF.

Regarding this clonotype: A much larger clone lies a single base off, so this may be a read error. The gene calls are TRBV2 and TRBJ2-7; a weak D match, TRBD1 (7 bases). The V gene's germline CDR1 is SNHLY and CDR2 FYNNEI. This CDR3 region has 16 residues. CDR3 DNA sequence: TGTGCCAGCAGCCTTCCTAGCGAAGGGGGCTCCTACGCGCAGTACTTC. This translates into CASSLPSEGGSYAQYF.

This clonotype came up a few times. The chain joins TRBV11-1 to TRBJ1-2; 11 nucleotides match TRBD1. Germline assignment: CDR1 SGHAT and CDR2 FQDESV (reference sequence). The CDR3 consists of 19 residues. V trimming: 5 bases; J trimming: 0 bases; junction bases outside the gene matches: 14. Here the CDR3 reads CASSRSRRDRGGANYGYTF. As DNA, the CDR3 is TGTGCCAGCAGCCGTTCACGCCGGGACAGGGGGGGAGCTAACTATGGCTACACCTTC.